This section outlines one T cell receptor (beta chain) sequence together with its context. What it binds is not known. Germline V CDR1 and CDR2: DFQATT, SNEGSKA (reference sequence). Trimming removed 3 bases from V and 1 base from J, with 18 bases in between. CDR3 length equals 16 residues. These data are taken from a study of blood T cells in healthy people across ages. At the level of the study: Template switching captured about one barcoded beta molecule per two T cells.

Regarding the study as a whole: A strong correlation was seen between TCR beta diversity and naive T cell percentage. Diversity was higher, and naive CD4+ cells more numerous, in long-lived donors than in aged donors.

Then a second PCR, running about 6 to 11 cycles, was carried out with a sample-barcoded 5' primer and a J-beta primer mix. The template-switch adaptor was a 5' adaptor with 12 random nucleotides. It tagged each cDNA molecule. TCRdb redid the calling of the 5' RACE reads with MiXCR, one entry per CDR3 protein. Of about 1.5 million distinct CDR3 sequences in the sample, around two fifths were seen once. This chain uses TRBV20-1 with TRBJ1-1; D is perhaps TRBD1 (6 bases). Sequenced material: blood. This clonotype originated in a woman between 18 and 29 years old in good health. This CDR3 reads CSASRAGEYPNTEAFF. DNA for the CDR3: TGCAGTGCTAGTCGGGCAGGGGAGTACCCGAACACTGAAGCTTTCTTT.